Presented here are 2 T cell receptor beta chains from one specimen sequenced in a study of OX40 agonist ivuxolimab in advanced cancers. Profiling relied on immunoSEQ multiplex PCR, and the TCRdb table lists in-frame clones only, not all of them. The sample contains roughly 110,000 clones, around 93% of which appear only once. The sample consisted of CD4+ or CD8+ T cells sorted from blood, taken in a trial of the OX40 agonist ivuxolimab. The source of these receptors is an adult with an advanced solid tumor such as melanoma, head and neck, liver or kidney cancer.

The chain uses TRBV28 and TRBJ2-7; either TRBD1 or TRBD2 may fit D (5 bases each). The germline gives CDR1 MDHEN, CDR2 SYDVKM. Trimming removed 6 bases at V and 3 bases at J, with 18 bases between. The CDR3 loop spans 15 amino acids. The CDR3 sequence: CASRTAGTDDYEQYF. DNA for the CDR3: TGTGCCAGCAGAACCGCCGGGACCGACGACTACGAGCAGTACTTC.

The chain uses TRBV4-3 and TRBJ2-7; 11 bases agree with TRBD2. With V trimmed by 5 bases and J by 6 bases, 6 bases remained unmatched. The CDR3 is 14 amino acids. The germline gives CDR1 LGHNA, CDR2 YSLEER. The CDR3 coding sequence is TGCGCCAGCAGCTATCTAGCGGGGGGCGCCGAGCAGTACTTC. It translates to CASSYLAGGAEQYF.